This TCR beta chain came from a study of T cell responses to AZD1222 COVID-19 vaccine. The table came from immunoSEQ multiplex PCR; TCRdb's copy has only in-frame clones and leaves some out. The data show about 66,000 clones, roughly 90% seen once. V dropped 2 bases and J dropped 1 base, with 11 bases sitting between them. Germline V lookup: CDR1 MDHEN, CDR2 SYDVKM. The CDR3 has 16 residues. This receptor was identified in an adult in good health. The chain recombines TRBV28 with TRBJ1-4; D is uncertain. Sequenced material: peripheral blood, taken on day 0 of AZD1222 vaccination. The CDR3 coding sequence is TGTGCCAGCAGTTTACAAGCCGAGGGAACTAATGAAAAACTGTTTTTT. Protein product: CASSLQAEGTNEKLFF.